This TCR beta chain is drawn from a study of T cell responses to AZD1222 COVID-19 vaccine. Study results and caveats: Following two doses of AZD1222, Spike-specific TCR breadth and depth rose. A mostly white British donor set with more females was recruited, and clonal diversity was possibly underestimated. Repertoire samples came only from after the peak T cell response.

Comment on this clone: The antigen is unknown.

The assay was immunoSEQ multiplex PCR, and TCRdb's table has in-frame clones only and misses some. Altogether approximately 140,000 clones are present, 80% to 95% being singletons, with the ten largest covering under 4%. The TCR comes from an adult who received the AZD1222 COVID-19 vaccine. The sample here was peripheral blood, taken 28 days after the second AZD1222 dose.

The CDR3, as DNA: TGTGCCACCAGCAGAAGGGACAGTTTACAAGAGACCCAGTACTTC. Protein: CATSRRDSLQETQYF. This chain connects TRBV15 to TRBJ2-5, with TRBD1 matching 7 bases. V lost 2 bases, J lost 2 bases, and 5 bases stayed unmatched. The V gene's germline CDR1 is LNHNV and CDR2 YYDKDF (reference sequence). The CDR3 totals 15 residues.